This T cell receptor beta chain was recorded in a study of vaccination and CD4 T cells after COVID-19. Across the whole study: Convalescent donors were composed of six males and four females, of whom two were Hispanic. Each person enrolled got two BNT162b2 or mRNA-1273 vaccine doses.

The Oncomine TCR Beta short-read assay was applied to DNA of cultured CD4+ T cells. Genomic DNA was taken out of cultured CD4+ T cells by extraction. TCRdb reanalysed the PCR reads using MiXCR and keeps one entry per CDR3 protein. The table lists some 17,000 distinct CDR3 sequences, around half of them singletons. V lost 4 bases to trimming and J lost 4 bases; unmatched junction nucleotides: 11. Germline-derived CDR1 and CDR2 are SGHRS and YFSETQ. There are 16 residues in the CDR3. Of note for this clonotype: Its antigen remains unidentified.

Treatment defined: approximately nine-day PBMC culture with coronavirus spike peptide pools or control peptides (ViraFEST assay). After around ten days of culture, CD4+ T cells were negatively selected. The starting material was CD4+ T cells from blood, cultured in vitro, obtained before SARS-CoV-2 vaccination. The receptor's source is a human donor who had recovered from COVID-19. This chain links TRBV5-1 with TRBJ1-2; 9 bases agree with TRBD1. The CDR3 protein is CASSPTGTGPAYGYTF. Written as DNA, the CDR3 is TGCGCCAGCAGCCCCACCGGGACAGGGCCTGCCTATGGCTACACCTTC.